These 25 T cell receptor beta chains were all obtained from the same sample, sequenced in a study of glioma-infiltrating T cells. TCR alpha and beta CDR3 regions were amplified from RNA using iRepertoire nested multiplex PCR. One entry per CDR3 protein, called by TCRdb with MiXCR from the multiplex PCR reads. The repertoire includes around 350,000 distinct CDR3 sequences, approximately 42% of them detected once, and about 12% sits in the top ten. Sequencing used glioma tissue, nonneoplastic brain tissue, or PBMCs (not recorded which). The receptors shown here come from a human donor with low-grade glioma or glioblastoma, undergoing nonglioma brain surgery, or in good health (not recorded which).

This chain uses TRBV7-9 with TRBJ2-7; TRBD1 matches 10 bases. V gave up 8 bases and J gave up 3 bases; unmatched junction bases: 10. This CDR3 contains 15 residues. CDR1 is SEHNR, CDR2 FQNEAQ, per germline (reference sequence). This CDR3 reads CASGWRDRGNYEQYF. CDR3 bases: TGTGCCAGCGGCTGGCGGGACAGGGGAAACTACGAGCAGTACTTC.

This clonotype was counted between two and nine times. The chain is built from TRBV12-3 or TRBV12-4 and TRBJ1-2; D possibly corresponds to TRBD1 (5 bases). V lost 3 bases, J lost 6 bases, and 11 bases lay in between. This CDR3 region has 13 residues. For the CDR3, the DNA is TGTGCCAGCAGTTTCTGGCAGGGCCATGGCTACACCTTC. This translates into CASSFWQGHGYTF.

This clonotype was seen repeatedly, ten times or more. This chain uses TRBV28 with TRBJ2-7, with TRBD1 identical over 7 bases. V lost 3 bases and J lost 0; bases outside the gene matches: 5. CDR3 length: 15 residues. In germline, CDR1 is MDHEN, CDR2 SYDVKM. The CDR3 coding sequence is TGTGCCAGCAGTTTTGTGGGGACAGCCTCCTACGAGCAGTACTTC. This codes for CASSFVGTASYEQYF.

This clonotype was counted between two and nine times. The chain uses TRBV6-5 and TRBJ2-7; maybe TRBD2 (6 bases). CDR3 length: 13 residues. Trimming removed 2 bases at V and 7 bases at J, with 12 bases between. Germline loops: CDR1 MNHEY, CDR2 SVGAGI. The CDR3 DNA reads TGTGCCAGCAGTTACGGGGGGTTAAGGGAGCAGTACTTC. Translating it yields CASSYGGLREQYF.

In this sample, this clonotype turned up once. A much larger clone lies a single base off, so this may be a read error. The V call is TRBV27, the J call TRBJ2-7; no clear D gene. The CDR3 extends over 15 amino acids. Germline CDR1 is MNHEY and CDR2 is SMNVEV (reference sequence). Trimming removed 2 bases at V and 3 bases at J, with 14 bases between. CDR3 in amino acids: CASSLTNNGYYEQYF. The CDR3 bases are TGTGCCAGCAGTTTAACTAATAATGGCTACTACGAGCAGTACTTC.

In this sample, this clonotype turned up a few times. V usage is TRBV7-9 and J usage is TRBJ1-2, with TRBD1 as a possible D gene (5 bases). Trimming removed 3 bases from V and 4 bases from J, with 18 bases in between. Per the germline V gene, CDR1 is SEHNR and CDR2 is FQNEAQ (reference sequence). The CDR3 has 16 residues. The CDR3 sequence is CASSFPWGGTRYGYTF. DNA of the CDR3: TGTGCCAGCAGCTTCCCCTGGGGGGGGACTCGCTATGGCTACACCTTC.

This chain links TRBV7-3 with TRBJ2-3; perhaps TRBD1 as D (5 bases). The CDR3 spans 12 residues. The V gene's germline CDR1 is SGHTA and CDR2 FQGTGA. V was pared by 3 bases and J by 8 bases, with 9 bases between. The CDR3 sequence: CASSLNRGTQYF. The CDR3 region has the DNA TGTGCCAGCAGCTTGAATAGGGGTACGCAGTATTTT.

Of note for this clonotype: Being one base from a much bigger clone, this may be a read error. The rearrangement links TRBV28 to TRBJ2-1; maybe TRBD1 (5 bases). The CDR3 has 14 residues. The V end lost 6 bases, the J end lost 6 bases, and 15 bases lay between the germline ends. CDR1 MDHEN and CDR2 SYDVKM come from the germline V gene. CDR3 in amino acids: CASRRRAPCNEQFF. CDR3 nucleotides: TGTGCCAGCAGACGCAGGGCCCCCTGCAATGAGCAGTTCTTC.

Remarks on this clonotype: A much bigger clone sits one base away, suggesting this may be a read error. This chain connects TRBV25-1 to TRBJ2-7, with 8 nucleotides matching TRBD1. V gave up 3 bases and J gave up 2 bases; unmatched junction bases: 3. The CDR3 length is 14 residues. Germline CDR1 and CDR2: MGHDK and SYGVNS. The chain's CDR3 is CASSDVTGAYEQYF. The CDR3 DNA reads TGTGCCAGCAGTGACGTGACAGGGGCCTACGAGCAGTACTTC.

This clonotype came up many times. This chain connects TRBV27 to TRBJ1-1; the D is unclear. V was clipped by 0 bases and J by 6 bases, with 11 bases between them. CDR1 is MNHEY, CDR2 SMNVEV, per germline (reference sequence). The CDR3 loop spans 14 amino acids. The CDR3: CASSLSYPRAEAFF. CDR3 coding DNA: TGTGCCAGCAGTTTATCGTACCCCCGGGCTGAAGCTTTCTTT.

This clonotype was counted between two and nine times. The chain joins TRBV20-1 to TRBJ1-1; no definite D call. This CDR3 spans 12 amino acids. CDR1 is DFQATT and CDR2 is SNEGSKA in the germline V gene (reference sequence). Trimming took 6 bases from V and 1 from J, leaving 9 bases between them. CDR3: CSAKTENTEAFF. CDR3 sequence (DNA): TGCAGTGCAAAGACGGAGAACACTGAAGCTTTCTTT.

On this clonotype itself: This sequence may be a read error, since a much larger clone differs from it by one base. The chain carries TRBV24-1 and TRBJ2-5; D remains unclear. The DNA end is a closer match to TRBJ2-7, so the J assignment may be wrong. The CDR3 is 14 residues long. In germline, CDR1 is KGHDR, CDR2 SFDVKD. CDR3 amino acids: CATSLGIGAGEQYF. CDR3 DNA sequence: TGTGCCACCAGTTTAGGTATTGGCGCTGGCGAGCAGTACTTC.

With respect to this clonotype: Since a much larger clone is just one base distant, this may be a read error. The missing conserved phenylalanine or tryptophan at the end of this CDR3 makes a read error likely. This chain connects TRBV6-2 or TRBV6-3 to TRBJ2-7; weak D call: TRBD2 (6 bases). Trimming stripped 2 bases from V and 0 bases from J, with 8 bases between. CDR3 length: 14 amino acids. Looked up from germline, CDR1 is MNHEY and CDR2 is SVGEGT. The CDR3 DNA reads as TGTGCCAGCAGTTACGGCGGGACCTCCTACGAGCAGTACCTC. As protein: CASSYGGTSYEQYL.

This clonotype was seen many times. The chain couples TRBV27 to TRBJ1-5; possibly TRBD1 for D (6 bases). The CDR3 is 14 residues long. Trimming removed 5 bases from V and 7 bases from J, with 15 bases in between. Germline V gene data show CDR1 as MNHEY and CDR2 as SMNVEV (reference sequence). The CDR3 here is CASSKQGLEQPQHF. CDR3 sequence (DNA): TGTGCCAGCAGTAAACAGGGTTTGGAGCAGCCCCAGCATTTT.

The chain has TRBV2 and TRBJ2-7; D perhaps matches TRBD2 (5 bases). Trimming removed 8 bases from V and 0 bases from J, with 11 bases in between. Germline CDR1 reads SNHLY; CDR2 reads FYNNEI. The CDR3 contains 13 residues. The CDR3 loop is CASGEISSYEQYF. DNA of the CDR3: TGTGCCAGCGGGGAGATTAGCTCCTACGAGCAGTACTTC.

This clonotype was observed many times. The rearrangement joins TRBV6-2 or TRBV6-3 to TRBJ1-2; D gene ambiguous. Trimming left V 7 bases short and J 5 bases short, with 11 bases between. The length of the CDR3 is 12 residues. Germline loops: CDR1 MNHEY, CDR2 SVGEGT. The CDR3 sequence: CASKKGPYGYTF. The CDR3 DNA sequence: TGTGCCAGCAAGAAAGGCCCTTATGGCTACACCTTC.

This clonotype was counted between two and nine times. The V and J genes are TRBV3-1 and TRBJ2-7; 9 nucleotides line up with TRBD2. This CDR3 region has 16 residues. Per germline, CDR1 LGHDT and CDR2 YNNKEL (reference sequence). V dropped 2 bases and J dropped 3; count of bases not matched to a gene: 8. CDR3 in DNA: TGTGCCAGCAGCCAACGTCGACTAGCGGAACTCTACGAGCAGTACTTC. It encodes CASSQRRLAELYEQYF.

This clonotype was counted at least ten times. This chain connects TRBV7-2 to TRBJ2-5; tentative D call: TRBD2 (5 bases). The CDR3 runs 15 residues. Trimming removed 5 bases at V and 2 bases at J, with 15 bases between. CDR1 SGHTA and CDR2 FQGNSA come from the germline V gene. The CDR3 spells CASSVPLGWQETQYF. The DNA for the CDR3 is TGTGCCAGCAGCGTTCCACTAGGGTGGCAAGAGACCCAGTACTTC. Filled out from reference TRBV7-2 and TRBJ2-5, the complete variable domain reads GAGVSQSPSNKVTEKGKDVELRCDPISGHTALYWYRQSLGQGLEFLIYFQGNSAPDKSGLPSDRFSAERTGGSVSTLTIQRTQQEDSAVYLCASSVPLGWQETQYFGPGTRLLVL.

This clonotype was detected only a few times. The chain couples TRBV7-2 to TRBJ1-1; TRBD1 aligns across 9 bases. Germline V lookup: CDR1 SGHTA, CDR2 FQGNSA. This CDR3 is built from 17 residues. Trimming at V came to 5 bases and at J to 0 bases, leaving 10 bases not matched to a gene. The CDR3 loop is CASSTRTGAAVNTEAFF. The CDR3 region has the DNA TGTGCCAGCAGCACGCGGACAGGGGCGGCGGTGAACACTGAAGCTTTCTTT.

This clonotype was seen ten or more times. This chain links TRBV28 with TRBJ2-3; 9 positions agree with TRBD1. Germline lookup yields CDR1 MDHEN and CDR2 SYDVKM. CDR3 size: 15 residues. The junction had 8 bases not matched to a gene; V was cut back by 6 bases and J by 4 bases. CDR3 sequence reads: CASSGDRGYSDTQYF. For the CDR3, the DNA is TGTGCCAGCAGCGGAGACAGGGGGTATTCAGATACGCAGTATTTT.

This clonotype has just one count. The chain recombines TRBV25-1 with TRBJ2-7; 12 bases agree with TRBD2. Per germline, CDR1 MGHDK and CDR2 SYGVNS. V dropped 10 bases and J dropped 6; count of bases not matched to a gene: 7. The CDR3 consists of 13 residues. CDR3: CAIEGTSGREQYF. DNA of the CDR3: TGTGCCATCGAAGGGACTAGCGGGCGCGAGCAGTACTTC.

The chain couples TRBV28 to TRBJ1-1; maybe TRBD1 (5 bases). Trimming pared 6 bases from V and 3 bases from J, leaving 14 bases between. The length of the CDR3 is 14 residues. CDR1 and CDR2 from the germline V gene are MDHEN and SYDVKM. The CDR3 reads CASRLGGGYTEAFF. CDR3 sequence (DNA): TGTGCCAGCAGGCTTGGGGGGGGATACACTGAAGCTTTCTTT. The full variable domain, rest sourced from reference TRBV28 and TRBJ1-1, is DVKVTQSSRYLVKRTGEKVFLECVQDMDHENMFWYRQDPGLGLRLIYFSYDVKMKEKGDIPEGYSVSREKKERFSLILESASTNQTSMYLCASRLGGGYTEAFFGQGTRLTVV.

V gene TRBV29-1 combines with J gene TRBJ2-1; D gene ambiguous. This CDR3 is built from 11 residues. The germline V gene encodes CDR1 SQVTM and CDR2 ANQGSEA. The V end was cut by 6 bases, the J end by 1 base, with 4 bases between. The CDR3 protein is CSVDSYNEQFF. CDR3 sequence (DNA): TGCAGCGTGGATTCCTACAATGAGCAGTTCTTC.

The chain is built from TRBV7-2 and TRBJ2-7; tentatively, D is TRBD1 or TRBD2 (6 bases each). The CDR3 has 18 residues. In germline, CDR1 is SGHTA, CDR2 FQGNSA. V was clipped by 4 bases and J by 5 bases, with 27 bases between them. The CDR3 region has the DNA TGTGCCAGCAGCTCGAGCGGTCCTCGGGGGCCCGGCGGCCACGAGCAGTACTTC. Protein product: CASSSSGPRGPGGHEQYF.

The chain combines TRBV12-3 or TRBV12-4 with TRBJ2-6; the D gene is possibly TRBD1 (6 bases). This CDR3 has 17 amino acids. V lost 6 bases and J lost 1, with 16 bases in between. The CDR3 loop reads CASRRTALRSGANVLTF. For the CDR3, the DNA is TGTGCCAGCAGGCGGACAGCGCTGCGGTCTGGGGCCAACGTCCTGACTTTC.